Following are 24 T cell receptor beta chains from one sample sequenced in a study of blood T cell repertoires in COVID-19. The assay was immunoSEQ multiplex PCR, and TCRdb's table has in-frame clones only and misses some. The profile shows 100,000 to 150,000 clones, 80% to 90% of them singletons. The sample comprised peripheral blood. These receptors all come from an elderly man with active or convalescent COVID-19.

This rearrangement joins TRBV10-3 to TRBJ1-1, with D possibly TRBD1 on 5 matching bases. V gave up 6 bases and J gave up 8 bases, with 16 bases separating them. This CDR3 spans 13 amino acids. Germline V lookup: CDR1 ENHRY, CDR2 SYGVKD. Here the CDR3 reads CAISDGGWGEAFF. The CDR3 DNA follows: TGTGCCATCAGCGATGGGGGGTGGGGAGAAGCTTTCTTT.

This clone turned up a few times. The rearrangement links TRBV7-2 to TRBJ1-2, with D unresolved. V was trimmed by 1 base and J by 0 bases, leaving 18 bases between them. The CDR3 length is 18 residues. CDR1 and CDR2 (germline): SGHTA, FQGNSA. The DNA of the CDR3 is TGTGCCAGCAGCTTAGTAGGAGGACCCAACCTCGCTAACTATGGCTACACCTTC. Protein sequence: CASSLVGGPNLANYGYTF.

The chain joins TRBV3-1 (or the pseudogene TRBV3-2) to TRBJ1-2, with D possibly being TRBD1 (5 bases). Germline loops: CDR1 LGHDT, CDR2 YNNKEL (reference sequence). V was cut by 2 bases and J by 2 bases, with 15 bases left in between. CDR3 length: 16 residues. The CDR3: CASSQPLWTPNYGYTF. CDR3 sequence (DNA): TGTGCCAGCAGCCAACCACTCTGGACACCCAACTATGGCTACACCTTC.

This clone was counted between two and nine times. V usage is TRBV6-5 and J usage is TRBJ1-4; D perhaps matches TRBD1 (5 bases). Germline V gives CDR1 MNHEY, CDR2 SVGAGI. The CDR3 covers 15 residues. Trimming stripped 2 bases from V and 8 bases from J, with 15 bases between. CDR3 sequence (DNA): TGTGCCAGCAGTTACGAAGGGGAGGAAAACGAAAAACTGTTTTTT. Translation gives CASSYEGEENEKLFF.

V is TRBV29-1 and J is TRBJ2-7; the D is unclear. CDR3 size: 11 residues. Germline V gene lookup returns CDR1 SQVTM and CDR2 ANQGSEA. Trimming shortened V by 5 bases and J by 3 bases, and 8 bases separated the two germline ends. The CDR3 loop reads CSVSVNYEQYF. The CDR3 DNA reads TGCAGCGTTTCGGTAAACTACGAGCAGTACTTC.

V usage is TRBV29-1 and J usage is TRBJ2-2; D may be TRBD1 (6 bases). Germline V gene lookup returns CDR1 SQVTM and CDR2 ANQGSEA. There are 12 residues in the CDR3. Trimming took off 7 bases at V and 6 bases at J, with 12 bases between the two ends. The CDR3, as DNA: TGCAGCGGGTACAGGGACGCCGGGGAGCTGTTTTTT. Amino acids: CSGYRDAGELFF.

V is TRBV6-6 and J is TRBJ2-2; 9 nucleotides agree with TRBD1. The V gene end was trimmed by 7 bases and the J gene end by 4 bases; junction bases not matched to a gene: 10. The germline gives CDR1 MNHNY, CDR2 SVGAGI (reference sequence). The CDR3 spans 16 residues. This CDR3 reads CASTQADRGSTGELFF. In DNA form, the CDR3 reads TGTGCCAGCACCCAGGCCGACAGGGGGAGCACCGGGGAGCTGTTTTTT.

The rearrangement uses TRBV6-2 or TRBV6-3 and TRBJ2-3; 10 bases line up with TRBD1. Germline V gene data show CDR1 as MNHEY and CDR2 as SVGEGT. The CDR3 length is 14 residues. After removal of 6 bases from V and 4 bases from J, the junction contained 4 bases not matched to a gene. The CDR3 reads CASSPGQGADTQYF. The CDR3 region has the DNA TGTGCCAGCAGCCCCGGACAGGGGGCAGATACGCAGTATTTT.

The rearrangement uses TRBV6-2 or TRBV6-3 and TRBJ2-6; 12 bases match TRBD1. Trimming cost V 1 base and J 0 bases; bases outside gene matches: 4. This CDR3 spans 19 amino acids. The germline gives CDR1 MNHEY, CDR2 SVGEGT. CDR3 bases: TGTGCCAGCAGTTACTTGCCGGGACAGGGGGCCTCTGGGGCCAACGTCCTGACTTTC. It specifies CASSYLPGQGASGANVLTF.

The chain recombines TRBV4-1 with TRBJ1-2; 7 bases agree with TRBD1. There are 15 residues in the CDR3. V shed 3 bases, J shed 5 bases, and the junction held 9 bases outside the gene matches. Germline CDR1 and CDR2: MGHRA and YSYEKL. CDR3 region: CASSQVVGQLYGYTF. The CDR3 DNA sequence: TGCGCCAGCAGCCAGGTGGTGGGACAGCTTTATGGCTACACCTTC.

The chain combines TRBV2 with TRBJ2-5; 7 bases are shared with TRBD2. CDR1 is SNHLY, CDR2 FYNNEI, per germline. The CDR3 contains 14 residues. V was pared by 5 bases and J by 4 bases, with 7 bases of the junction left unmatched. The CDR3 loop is CASSPSGGGETQYF. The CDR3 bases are TGTGCCAGCAGTCCCTCGGGGGGTGGAGAGACCCAGTACTTC.

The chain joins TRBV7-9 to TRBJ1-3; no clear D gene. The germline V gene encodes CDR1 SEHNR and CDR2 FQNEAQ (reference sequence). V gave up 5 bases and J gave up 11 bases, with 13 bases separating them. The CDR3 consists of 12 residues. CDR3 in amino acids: CASSLSPKPIYF. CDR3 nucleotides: TGTGCCAGCAGCCTCTCCCCCAAGCCCATATATTTT.

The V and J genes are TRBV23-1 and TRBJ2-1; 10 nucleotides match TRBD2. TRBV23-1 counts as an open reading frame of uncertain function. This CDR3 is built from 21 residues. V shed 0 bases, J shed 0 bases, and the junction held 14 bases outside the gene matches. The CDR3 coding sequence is TGCGCCAGCAGTCAATCGGATAGCGGGGGGTTTCCTTTGAGCTCCTACAATGAGCAGTTCTTC. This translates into CASSQSDSGGFPLSSYNEQFF.

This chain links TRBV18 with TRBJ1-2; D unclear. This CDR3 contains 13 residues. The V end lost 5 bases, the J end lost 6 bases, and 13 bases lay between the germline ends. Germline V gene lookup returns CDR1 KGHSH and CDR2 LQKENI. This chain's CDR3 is CASSTGSRNGYTF. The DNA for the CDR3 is TGTGCCAGCTCAACGGGGTCGCGGAATGGCTACACCTTC.

The CDR3 bases are TGTGCCAGCAGTAATCGACAGGTTCTTCCCTACGAGCAGTACTTC. Protein sequence: CASSNRQVLPYEQYF. V usage is TRBV6-6 and J usage is TRBJ2-7; TRBD1 might be the D (6 bases). Germline V lookup: CDR1 MNHNY, CDR2 SVGAGI (reference sequence). The germline V and J ends were trimmed by 5 bases and 2 bases, with 16 bases remaining between them. This CDR3 is built from 15 residues.

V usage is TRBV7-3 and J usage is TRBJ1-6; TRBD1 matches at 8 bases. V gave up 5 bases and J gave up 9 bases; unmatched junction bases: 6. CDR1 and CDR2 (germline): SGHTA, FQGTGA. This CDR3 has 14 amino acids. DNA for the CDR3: TGTGCCAGCAGCCCCGCAGGGGGCGGTTCACCCCTCCACTTT. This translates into CASSPAGGGSPLHF.

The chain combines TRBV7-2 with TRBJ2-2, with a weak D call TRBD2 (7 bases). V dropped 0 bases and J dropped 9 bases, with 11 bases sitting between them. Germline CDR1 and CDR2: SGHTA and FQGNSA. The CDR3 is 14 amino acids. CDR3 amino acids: CASSLAGGPWELFF. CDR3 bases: TGTGCCAGCAGCTTAGCGGGGGGGCCTTGGGAGCTGTTTTTT.

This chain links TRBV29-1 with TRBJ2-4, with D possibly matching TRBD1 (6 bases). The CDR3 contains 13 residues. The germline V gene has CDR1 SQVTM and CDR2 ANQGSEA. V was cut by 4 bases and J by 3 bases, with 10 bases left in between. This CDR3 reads CSVVSGVKNIQYF. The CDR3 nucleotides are TGCAGCGTTGTTTCAGGGGTCAAAAACATTCAGTACTTC.

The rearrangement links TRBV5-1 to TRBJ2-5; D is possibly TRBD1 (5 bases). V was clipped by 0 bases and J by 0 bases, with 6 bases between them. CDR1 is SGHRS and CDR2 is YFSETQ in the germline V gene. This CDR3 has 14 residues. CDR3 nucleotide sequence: TGCGCCAGCAGCTTGGCAGGGAACCAAGAGACCCAGTACTTC. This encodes CASSLAGNQETQYF.

CDR3 sequence (DNA): TGTGCCAGCAGCCCTACGATACAGGGGTCACCAGATACGCAGTATTTT. Residues: CASSPTIQGSPDTQYF. The V gene is TRBV5-5, the J gene TRBJ2-3; 7 nucleotides align to TRBD1. V was pared by 4 bases and J by 4 bases, with 12 bases of the junction left unmatched. The V gene's germline CDR1 is SGHKS and CDR2 YYEKEE (reference sequence). CDR3 size: 16 residues.

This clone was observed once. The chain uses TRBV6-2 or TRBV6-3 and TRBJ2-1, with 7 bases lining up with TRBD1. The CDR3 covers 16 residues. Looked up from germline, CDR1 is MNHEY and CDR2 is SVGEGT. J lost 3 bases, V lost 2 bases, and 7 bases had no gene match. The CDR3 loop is CASSYPTGPLYNEQFF. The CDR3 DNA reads TGTGCCAGCAGTTACCCGACAGGGCCCCTCTACAATGAGCAGTTCTTC.

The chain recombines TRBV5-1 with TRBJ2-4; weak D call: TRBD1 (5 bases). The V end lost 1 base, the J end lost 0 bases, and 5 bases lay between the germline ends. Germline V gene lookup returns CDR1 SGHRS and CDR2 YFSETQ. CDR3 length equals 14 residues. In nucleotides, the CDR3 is TGCGCCAGCAGCTTGCAGGGAGCCAAAAACATTCAGTACTTC. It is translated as CASSLQGAKNIQYF. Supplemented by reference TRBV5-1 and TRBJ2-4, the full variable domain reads KAGVTQTPRYLIKTRGQQVTLSCSPISGHRSVSWYQQTPGQGLQFLFEYFSETQRNKGNFPGRFSGRQFSNSRSEMNVSTLELGDSALYLCASSLQGAKNIQYFGAGTRLSVL.

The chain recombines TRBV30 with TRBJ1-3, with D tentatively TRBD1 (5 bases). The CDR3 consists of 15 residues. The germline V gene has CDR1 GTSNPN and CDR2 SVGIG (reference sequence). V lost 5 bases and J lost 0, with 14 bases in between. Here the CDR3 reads CAWGQTGVSGNTIYF. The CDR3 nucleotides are TGTGCCTGGGGACAAACAGGCGTCTCTGGAAACACCATATATTTT.

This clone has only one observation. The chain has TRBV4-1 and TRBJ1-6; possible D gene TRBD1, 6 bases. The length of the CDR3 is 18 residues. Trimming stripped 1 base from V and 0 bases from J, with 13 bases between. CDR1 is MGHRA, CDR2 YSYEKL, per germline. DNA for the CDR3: TGCGCCAGCAGCCAAGCCGGATTAGGGGGCTCCTATAATTCACCCCTCCACTTT. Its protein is CASSQAGLGGSYNSPLHF.